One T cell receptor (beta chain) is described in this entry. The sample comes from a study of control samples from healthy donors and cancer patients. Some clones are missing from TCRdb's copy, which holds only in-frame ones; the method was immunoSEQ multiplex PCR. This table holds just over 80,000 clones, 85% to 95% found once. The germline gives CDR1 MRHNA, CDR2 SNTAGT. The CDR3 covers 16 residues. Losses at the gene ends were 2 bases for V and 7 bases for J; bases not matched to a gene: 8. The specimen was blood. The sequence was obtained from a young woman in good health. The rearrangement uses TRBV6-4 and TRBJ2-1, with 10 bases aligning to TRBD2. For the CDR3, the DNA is TGTGCCAGCAGTGACCCAAGCGGGGGGGCCTCGAATGAGCAGTTCTTC. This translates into CASSDPSGGASNEQFF.